This is a list of T cell receptor beta chains from one sample in a study of OX40 agonist ivuxolimab in advanced cancers. Profiling relied on immunoSEQ multiplex PCR, and the TCRdb table lists in-frame clones only, not all of them. The data contain about 80,000 clones, roughly 81% of them singletons. The sample in question was CD4+ or CD8+ T cells sorted from blood, obtained in a trial of the OX40 agonist ivuxolimab. These receptors were taken from an adult with an advanced solid tumor such as melanoma, head and neck, liver or kidney cancer. CDR3s include the opening cysteine and the closing phenylalanine or tryptophan. Each record gives: CDR3 DNA, CDR3 protein, J gene, V gene, D gene, clone size. The D gene is left open where the match is weak. Clone size, where shown, is once, few, many, or a class for clones that have expanded.

TGTGCCAGCAGTTTGGAACGTGGCGAGCAGTACTTC CASSLERGEQYF TRBJ2-7 TRBV6-5 . .
TGCGCCAGCAGCTTGGGGCAGATGAACACTGAAGCTTTCTTT CASSLGQMNTEAFF TRBJ1-1 TRBV5-1 . few
TGCGCCAGCAGCTTGGGCGGGGAGAACACCGGGGAGCTGTTTTTT CASSLGGENTGELFF TRBJ2-2 TRBV5-1 . .
TGTGCCAGCAGTTTACAGTCCGGGACAGGCTTCGGGGAGCAGTTCTTC CASSLQSGTGFGEQFF TRBJ2-1 TRBV6-5 TRBD1 .
TGTGCCAGCAGCAAGGACAGGGGAGCCCTGAACACTGAAGCTTTCTTT CASSKDRGALNTEAFF TRBJ1-1 TRBV7-8 TRBD1 .
TGTGCCAGCAGCTTACCGACTAGGAGGGACAATGAGCAGTTCTTC CASSLPTRRDNEQFF TRBJ2-1 TRBV7-2 . .
TGCGCCAGCAGCACCACATTCTCGGACCCAGATACGCAGTATTTT CASSTTFSDPDTQYF TRBJ2-3 TRBV4-3 . few
TGTGCCTGGCGCCAATACAATGAGCAGTTCTTC CAWRQYNEQFF TRBJ2-1 TRBV30 . .
TGTGCCAGCAGCTTAGACCCGGGTAACACCGGGGAGCTGTTTTTT CASSLDPGNTGELFF TRBJ2-2 TRBV11-2 . .
TGTGTCCAGACAGGTACTCTCTACGAGCAGTACTTC CVQTGTLYEQYF TRBJ2-7 TRBV19 . .
TGTGCCATCAGTGTCGGGACAGCGAACACCGGGGAGCTGTTTTTT CAISVGTANTGELFF TRBJ2-2 TRBV10-3 TRBD1 .
TGCAGCGCCAGGACTAGCGGGAGCAATGAGCAGTTCTTC CSARTSGSNEQFF TRBJ2-1 TRBV29-1 TRBD2 .
TGTGCCAGCAGTGAACTGGGACAGGTTTACGAGCAGTACTTC CASSELGQVYEQYF TRBJ2-7 TRBV25-1 TRBD1 .
TGTGCCAGCAGCTTAGAACATAGCGACTATGGCTACACCTTC CASSLEHSDYGYTF TRBJ1-2 TRBV7-2 . .
TGTGCCAGCAGTTGGTGGGGCTACAGGGGATCTGGGAATGAGCAGTTCTTC CASSWWGYRGSGNEQFF TRBJ2-1 TRBV27 TRBD1 .
TGTGCCAGCAGCCAAGTTCCTCTAGAGGAGGGATACATTCAGTACTTC CASSQVPLEEGYIQYF TRBJ2-4 TRBV4-2 . .
TGTGCCAGCAGCTTAATAACTGGGTCAGATACGCAGTATTTT CASSLITGSDTQYF TRBJ2-3 TRBV7-7 . .
TGTGCCAGCAGCTGGACAGAGAACACTGAAGCTTTCTTT CASSWTENTEAFF TRBJ1-1 TRBV7-2 . .
TGTGCCAGCAGCCAGGGACGGATTAATTCACCCCTCCACTTT CASSQGRINSPLHF TRBJ1-6 TRBV5-6 . .
TGTGCCAGCTCACCAGGGACAGGGGGCGAGTATGGCTACACCTTC CASSPGTGGEYGYTF TRBJ1-2 TRBV18 TRBD1 .
TGTGCCAGCTCACCACTCGACACTAACTATGGCTACACCTTC CASSPLDTNYGYTF TRBJ1-2 TRBV18 . .
TGTGCCATCAGTGAGACACAGGTACCCGGAAACACCATATATTTT CAISETQVPGNTIYF TRBJ1-3 TRBV10-3 . .
TGTGCCAGCAGCGTGAACGGGGGGGCCTGGGACAATGAGCAGTTCTTC CASSVNGGAWDNEQFF TRBJ2-1 TRBV9 TRBD2 .
TGTGCCAGCAGCTCACGACTAGCGGGAGGTGGAGAGACCCAGTACTTC CASSSRLAGGGETQYF TRBJ2-5 TRBV9 TRBD2 .
TGTGCCAGCAGCATACGACAGGAGACCCAGTACTTC CASSIRQETQYF TRBJ2-5 TRBV5-6 . .
TGTGCCAGCAGCACGGGACTAGCGGGAGGGTCAGATACGCAGTATTTT CASSTGLAGGSDTQYF TRBJ2-3 TRBV5-4 TRBD2 few
TGTGCCAGCAGCGCCACGACTAGCGGGGGATCCAATGAGCAGTTCTTC CASSATTSGGSNEQFF TRBJ2-1 TRBV9 TRBD2 .
TGTGCCAGCAGCTTTCTAGCGGGGTGGGGAGATACGCAGTATTTT CASSFLAGWGDTQYF TRBJ2-3 TRBV7-2 TRBD2 .
TGCGCCAGCAGCCACCGGACAGGGGACGCTGAAGCTTTCTTT CASSHRTGDAEAFF TRBJ1-1 TRBV4-3 TRBD1 .
TGTGCCAGCAGCTCTTTGTCAGAAGTTGCTGGGGCCAACGTCCTGACTTTC CASSSLSEVAGANVLTF TRBJ2-6 TRBV5-6 . once
TGTGCCAGCAGCTCACGGGATCCATATAATTCACCCCTCCACTTT CASSSRDPYNSPLHF TRBJ1-6 TRBV5-4 . .
TGTGCCAGCAGTTATGGGCCCCTCAATCAGCCCCAGCATTTT CASSYGPLNQPQHF TRBJ1-5 TRBV6-6 . .
TGTGCCAGCACCCCCTTGGGTCCGGGGGACTATGGCTACACCTTC CASTPLGPGDYGYTF TRBJ1-2 TRBV6-5 . .
TGTGCCAGCAGCTTGGCAGGGGTTGGGGAGACCCAGTACTTC CASSLAGVGETQYF TRBJ2-5 TRBV5-4 . .
TGCACCAGCAGCCCGCGAGGGACAGGGCTCACCGGGGAGCTGTTTTTT CTSSPRGTGLTGELFF TRBJ2-2 TRBV1 . .
TGTGCCAGCAGCAAAAAAAAGGGGAACAGGGGTAGCGATGAAGCCAATTCACCCCTCCACTTT CASSKKKGNRGSDEANSPLHF TRBJ1-6 TRBV21-1 . .
TGTGCCAGTAGTGCTCAGCTGAACACTGAAGCTTTCTTT CASSAQLNTEAFF TRBJ1-1 TRBV19 . .
TGCGCCAGCAGCTTGGGTCCGGGAGGTGCCGGGGAGCTGTTTTTT CASSLGPGGAGELFF TRBJ2-2 TRBV5-1 TRBD2 .
TGCGCCAGCAGCTCCCAAGGAGGGGAATATGGCTACACCTTC CASSSQGGEYGYTF TRBJ1-2 TRBV5-1 . .
TGTGCCAGCAGCTCTTACTACGAGCAGTACTTC CASSSYYEQYF TRBJ2-7 TRBV7-2 . .
TGTGCCAGCAGCATACCAGGACGGTGGGGGGTAGGCACTGAAGCTTTCTTT CASSIPGRWGVGTEAFF TRBJ1-1 TRBV11-2 . .
TGTGCCAGCAGCAACCCACAGGGGATCGGTGGAAACACCATATATTTT CASSNPQGIGGNTIYF TRBJ1-3 TRBV7-2 TRBD1 .
TGTGCCAGCAGTGATTTGGGGTCCTACAATGAGCAGTTCTTC CASSDLGSYNEQFF TRBJ2-1 TRBV25-1 . medium-sized
TGTGCCAGCAGTCTTGGATCCCAAGAGACCCAGTACTTC CASSLGSQETQYF TRBJ2-5 TRBV6-5 . .
TGTGCCAGCAGCGTTGCCAGCTCCTACAATGAGCAGTTCTTC CASSVASSYNEQFF TRBJ2-1 TRBV9 . .
TGCGCCAGCAGCACGGGCAGGGATCAGCCCCAGCATTTT CASSTGRDQPQHF TRBJ1-5 TRBV5-1 . .
TGTGCCAGCAGCTTACTATCCCAAACCGGAGCTTTCTTT CASSLLSQTGAFF TRBJ1-1 TRBV7-2 . .
TGTGCCAGTAAGGTCCGGACGCCGAACACCGGGGAGCTGTTTTTT CASKVRTPNTGELFF TRBJ2-2 TRBV19 . .
TGTGCCTGGAGTGTTGGCGGGAGTGGGAATGAGCAGTTCTTC CAWSVGGSGNEQFF TRBJ2-1 TRBV30 TRBD2 .
TGTGCCAGTACTAGGACTAGCGGGAGCGGCACCGGGGAGCTGTTTTTT CASTRTSGSGTGELFF TRBJ2-2 TRBV19 TRBD2 .
TGTGCCAGCAGGGGGTCGGCGACAGGGACGAACACCGGGGAGCTGTTTTTT CASRGSATGTNTGELFF TRBJ2-2 TRBV2 TRBD1 .
TGTGCCAGCAGCTTAGGGTCAGGCTACAATGAGCAGTTCTTC CASSLGSGYNEQFF TRBJ2-1 TRBV7-9 . .
TGTGCCAGCAGCTTATTGGTAGTGCGGCAGGGCGGTGAAAAACTGTTTTTT CASSLLVVRQGGEKLFF TRBJ1-4 TRBV7-9 . .